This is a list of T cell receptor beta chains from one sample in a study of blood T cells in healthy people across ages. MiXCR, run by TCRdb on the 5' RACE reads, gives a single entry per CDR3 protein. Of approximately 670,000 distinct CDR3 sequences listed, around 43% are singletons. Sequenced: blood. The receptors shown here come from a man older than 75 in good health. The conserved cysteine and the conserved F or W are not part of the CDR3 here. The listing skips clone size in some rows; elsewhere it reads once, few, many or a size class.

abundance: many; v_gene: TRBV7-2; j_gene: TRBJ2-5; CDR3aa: ASSRLAGVETQY
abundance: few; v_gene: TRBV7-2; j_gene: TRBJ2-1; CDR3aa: ASSFRRYSYNEQF
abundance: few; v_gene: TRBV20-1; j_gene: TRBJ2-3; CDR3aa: SARPAVNGDTQY
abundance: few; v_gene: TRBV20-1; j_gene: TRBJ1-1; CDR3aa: SAPLGRPRLNTEAF
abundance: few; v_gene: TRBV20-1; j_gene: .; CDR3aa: SATLGGETQY
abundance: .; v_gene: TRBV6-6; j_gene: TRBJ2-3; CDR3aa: ASSYPTGQGGDTQY
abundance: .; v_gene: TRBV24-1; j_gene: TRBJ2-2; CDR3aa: ATSRAGRTLSTGELF
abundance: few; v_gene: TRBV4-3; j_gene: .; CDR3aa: ASSQDVSGSYNEQY
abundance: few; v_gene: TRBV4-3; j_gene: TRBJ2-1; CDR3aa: ASSQDRTGGGEQF
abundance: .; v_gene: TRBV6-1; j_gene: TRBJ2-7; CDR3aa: ASTLNRATSSYEQY
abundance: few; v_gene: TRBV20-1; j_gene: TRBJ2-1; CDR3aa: SAHLLAGRHNEQF
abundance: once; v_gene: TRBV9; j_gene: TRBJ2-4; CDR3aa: ASSVGSGGTRDIQY
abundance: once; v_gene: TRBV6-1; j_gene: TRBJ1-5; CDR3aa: ASSEFSKQPQH
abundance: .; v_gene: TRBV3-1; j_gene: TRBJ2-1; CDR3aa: ASSQDPYSEQF
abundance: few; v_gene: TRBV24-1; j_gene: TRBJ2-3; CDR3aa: ATSDLQARTGQAADTQY
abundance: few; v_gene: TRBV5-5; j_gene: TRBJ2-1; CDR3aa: ASSPGLAGGSSYNEQF
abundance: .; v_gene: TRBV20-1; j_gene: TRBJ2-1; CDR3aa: SASAGGREQF
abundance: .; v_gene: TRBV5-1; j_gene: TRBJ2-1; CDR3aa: ASSAEVSGSGNEQF
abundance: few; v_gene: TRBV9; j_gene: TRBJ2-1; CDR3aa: ASSVASGAGAYNEQF
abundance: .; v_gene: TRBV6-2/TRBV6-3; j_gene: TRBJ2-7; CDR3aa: ASTEGRVTYEQY
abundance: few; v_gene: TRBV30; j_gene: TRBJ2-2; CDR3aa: AWSYSGYTGELF
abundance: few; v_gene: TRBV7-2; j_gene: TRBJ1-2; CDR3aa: ASSSEPPYGYT
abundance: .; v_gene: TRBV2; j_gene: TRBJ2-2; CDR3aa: ASSDLGGRTGELF
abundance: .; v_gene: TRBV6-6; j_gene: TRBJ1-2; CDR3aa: ASSLLTGGNYGYT
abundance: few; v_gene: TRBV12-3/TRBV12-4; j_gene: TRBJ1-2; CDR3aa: ASSFERGTNYGYT
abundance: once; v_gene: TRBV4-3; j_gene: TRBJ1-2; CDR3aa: ASSRSPGVANYGYT
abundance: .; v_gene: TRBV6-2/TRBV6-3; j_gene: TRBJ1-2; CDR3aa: ASSPQTGAYGYT
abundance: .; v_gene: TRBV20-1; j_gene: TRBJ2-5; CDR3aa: SARDRVKGGNEQY
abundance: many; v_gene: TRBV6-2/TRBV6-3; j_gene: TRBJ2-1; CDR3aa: ASTPNLEGLSYNEQF
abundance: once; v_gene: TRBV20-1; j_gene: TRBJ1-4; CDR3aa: SAQQGGGSEKLF
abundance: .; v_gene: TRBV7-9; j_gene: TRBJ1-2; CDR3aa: ASSLGGLAGYT
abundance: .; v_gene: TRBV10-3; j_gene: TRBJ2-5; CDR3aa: AISENVGSVYDQY
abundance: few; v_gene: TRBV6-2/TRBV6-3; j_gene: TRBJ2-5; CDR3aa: ASSPRLAGGKETQY
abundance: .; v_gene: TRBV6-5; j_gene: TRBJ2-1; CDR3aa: ASSPTSFNEQF
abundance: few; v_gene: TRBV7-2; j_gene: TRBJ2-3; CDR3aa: ASSRDRENKDTQY
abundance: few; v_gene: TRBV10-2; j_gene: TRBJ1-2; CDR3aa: ASSELGENYGYT
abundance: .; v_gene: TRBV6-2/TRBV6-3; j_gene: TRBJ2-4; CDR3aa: ASSYPGTSGGGEQY
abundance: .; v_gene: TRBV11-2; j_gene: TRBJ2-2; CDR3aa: ASSLVGGRSYTGELF
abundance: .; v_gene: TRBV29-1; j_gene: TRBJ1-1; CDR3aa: SVARGGRGTEAF
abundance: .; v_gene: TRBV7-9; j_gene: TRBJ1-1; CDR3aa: ASSTQGTNTEAF
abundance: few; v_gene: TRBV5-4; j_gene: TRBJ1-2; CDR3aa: ASSLGTGGPYGYT
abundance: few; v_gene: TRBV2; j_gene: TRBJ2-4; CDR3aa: ASSAVQIAQAKNIQY
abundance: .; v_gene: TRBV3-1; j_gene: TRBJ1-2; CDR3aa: ASSQSRGGTYGYT
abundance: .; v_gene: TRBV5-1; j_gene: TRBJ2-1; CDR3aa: ASSPGASRHEQF
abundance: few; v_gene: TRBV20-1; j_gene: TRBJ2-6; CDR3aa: SARDGGAGANVLT